This T cell receptor beta chain appears in the sequencing data of a study of beta chain features in type 1 diabetes. In the study overall: Sorted cells examined across all samples numbered roughly 100 million. Study-level points and caveats: Junctions at VDJ sites from type 1 diabetes patients had fewer insertions and more deletions.

CDR1 LGHNA and CDR2 YSLEER come from the germline V gene. Unmatched junction bases numbered 6, after V lost 1 base and J lost 5 bases. This CDR3 comprises 15 residues. This clone was recorded a few times. Its antigen is unidentified. Sequenced material consisted of expressed TCRB transcripts (all of the isolated RNA was reverse transcribed). Clones were read by immunoSEQ multiplex PCR, and TCRdb kept only the in-frame ones, dropping some. Of under 900,000 clones listed, around a sixth are singletons. Researchers reported sorting CD4+ naive, central memory, regulatory and stem cell-like memory cells via CD45RO/CCR7/CD25/CD127/CD95/CD27.

Sequenced material: naive CD4+ T cells from blood. This clonotype was obtained from a woman aged 18-35 years in good health. The J gene is TRBJ2-5, the V gene TRBV4-3, with 8 bases fitting TRBD2. Here the CDR3 reads CASSQGRGLDETQYF. CDR3 DNA sequence: TGCGCCAGCAGCCAAGGGAGGGGACTAGACGAGACCCAGTACTTC.